This TCR beta chain was identified during a study of blood T cell repertoires in COVID-19. This clone was found a few times. The assay was immunoSEQ multiplex PCR, and TCRdb's table has in-frame clones only and misses some. The table shows around 100,000 clones, with over 70% occurring only once. This TCR was recovered from a woman aged 70-85 years with acute or convalescent COVID-19. Sequenced sample: peripheral blood.

The CDR3 sequence: CASSETKPGTGETQYF. DNA for the CDR3: TGTGCCAGCAGTGAAACAAAACCCGGGACAGGGGAGACCCAGTACTTC. The V and J genes are TRBV25-1 and TRBJ2-5; TRBD1 matches at 9 bases. Per germline, CDR1 MGHDK and CDR2 SYGVNS. The CDR3 totals 16 residues. V was clipped by 2 bases and J by 5 bases; unmatched bases: 9.